Included here is one T cell receptor beta chain sequence, with context. Its antigen is unknown. This sample is drawn from a study of shared clonotypes between healthy human individuals. Study-wide results and caveats: Naive subsets generally exceeded memory subsets in estimated richness.

V lost 3 bases and J 4 bases, leaving 13 bases between the germline ends. Germline V gene lookup returns CDR1 LNHDA and CDR2 SQIVND (reference sequence). This CDR3 region has 15 residues. Samples underwent the assay at deep level. When replicate PCRs were run on sorted subsets, they used about 220 ng DNA, about 30,000 T cell genomes. Generated by immunoSEQ multiplex PCR, the TCRdb table keeps only in-frame clones and is missing some. The sample includes 650,000 to 800,000 clones, about 91% of them seen just once. CD45RO-negative CD8 cells positively selected for CCR7 made up the naive population, which excluded terminally differentiated effector memory CD45RA+ cells.

V is TRBV19 and J is TRBJ1-5; D not resolved. Sequenced input: naive CD8+ T cells sorted from blood. This TCR derives from a man aged 25-45 years in good health. The CDR3, as DNA: TGTGCCAGTAGTATTCGAGCGGAACGTAATCAGCCCCAGCATTTT. Its translation: CASSIRAERNQPQHF.